The clone carrying this T cell receptor (beta chain) was seen only a few times. Its antigen is undetermined. V lost 6 bases and J lost 4; bases outside the gene matches: 4. Germline values: CDR1 DFQATT, CDR2 SNEGSKA (reference sequence). The length of the CDR3 is 14 residues. A universal primer site was added by template switching, and unique molecular identifiers were carried by the cDNA. TCRdb redid the calling of the 5' RACE reads with MiXCR, one entry per CDR3 protein. The top ten hold approximately 2.9% of the sample, which has 430,000 or so distinct CDR3 sequences, 20% to 25% seen once. The data originate from a study of identical twins. Study-level findings and limits: Reduced insertions were recorded for abundant cord blood beta clonotypes, with no such pattern in memory repertoires.

The same sample was also studied in work on T cells expressing NK-cell markers. Per that study: Sorted T-cell subsets CD3+CD56+NKG2C+, CD3+CD56+NKG2C- and CD3+CD56-NKG2C+ were TCR beta-sequenced.

This sequence originates from a woman aged 18-29 years in good health. The V gene is TRBV20-1, the J gene TRBJ2-7; 15 bases match TRBD2. The specimen sequenced was CD4+ T cells sorted from blood. CDR3 amino acids: CSAGLAGGQYEQYF. The CDR3, as DNA: TGCAGTGCCGGACTAGCGGGAGGGCAATACGAGCAGTACTTC.